The source of this TCR beta chain is a study of OX40 agonist ivuxolimab in advanced cancers. Study overall: The patients got ivuxolimab, which is an agonistic anti-OX40 (CD134) antibody. Study-wide results and limits: Among T cells, CD8+ cells averaged more expanded clones than CD4+ cells. The CD4+ and CD8+ T cells in the blood had expanded clonally by week 6 at 0.1 to 3.0 mg/kg.

This CDR3 has 16 amino acids. J gave up 12 bases and V 4 bases, and 14 bases lay outside the gene matches. CDR1 and CDR2 (germline): MNHEY, SMNVEV (reference sequence). Clones were read by immunoSEQ multiplex PCR, and TCRdb kept only the in-frame ones, dropping some. The table has 90,000 to 130,000 clones, about 91% seen once. In the case of this clone: Its antigen remains unknown.

Peripheral blood came from all dose cohorts at three timepoints. Sample: CD4+ or CD8+ T cells sorted from blood, taken in a trial of the OX40 agonist ivuxolimab. This receptor was identified in an adult with an advanced solid tumor such as melanoma, head and neck, liver or kidney cancer. The rearrangement links TRBV27 to TRBJ2-1; 11 bases agree with TRBD2. CDR3 sequence: CASSSSSGGRLRVQFF. CDR3 DNA sequence: TGTGCCAGCAGTTCATCTAGCGGGGGGAGGCTTAGGGTGCAGTTCTTC.